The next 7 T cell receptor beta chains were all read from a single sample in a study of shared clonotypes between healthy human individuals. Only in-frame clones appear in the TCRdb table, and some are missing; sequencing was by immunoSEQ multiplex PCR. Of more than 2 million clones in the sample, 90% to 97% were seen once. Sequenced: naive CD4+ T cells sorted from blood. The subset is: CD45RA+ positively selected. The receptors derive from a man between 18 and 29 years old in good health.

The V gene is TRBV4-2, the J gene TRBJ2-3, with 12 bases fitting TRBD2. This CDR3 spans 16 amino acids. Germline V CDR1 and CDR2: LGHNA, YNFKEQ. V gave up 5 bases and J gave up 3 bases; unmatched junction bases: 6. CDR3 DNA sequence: TGTGCCAGCAGCGCTCGGACTAGCGGGGTGACAGATACGCAGTATTTT. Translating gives CASSARTSGVTDTQYF.

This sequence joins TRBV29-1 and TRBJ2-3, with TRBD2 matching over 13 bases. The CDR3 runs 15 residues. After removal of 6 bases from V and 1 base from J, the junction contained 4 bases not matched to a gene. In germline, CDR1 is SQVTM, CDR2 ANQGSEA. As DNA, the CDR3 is TGCAGCGTAGAGGGGACTAGCGGGGGCACAGATACGCAGTATTTT. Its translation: CSVEGTSGGTDTQYF.

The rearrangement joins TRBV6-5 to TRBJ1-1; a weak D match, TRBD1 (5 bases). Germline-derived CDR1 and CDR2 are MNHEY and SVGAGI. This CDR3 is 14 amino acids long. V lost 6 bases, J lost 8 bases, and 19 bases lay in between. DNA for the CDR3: TGTGCCAGCAGGCGGGGGGGATCAAAATCCGAAGCTTTCTTT. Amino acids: CASRRGGSKSEAFF.

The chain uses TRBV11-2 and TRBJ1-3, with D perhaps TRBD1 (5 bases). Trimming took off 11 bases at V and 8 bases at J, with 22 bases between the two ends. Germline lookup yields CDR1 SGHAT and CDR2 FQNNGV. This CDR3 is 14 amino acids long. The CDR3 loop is CAVTGGWSMDTIYF. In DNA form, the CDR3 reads TGTGCCGTCACAGGAGGATGGTCGATGGACACCATATATTTT.

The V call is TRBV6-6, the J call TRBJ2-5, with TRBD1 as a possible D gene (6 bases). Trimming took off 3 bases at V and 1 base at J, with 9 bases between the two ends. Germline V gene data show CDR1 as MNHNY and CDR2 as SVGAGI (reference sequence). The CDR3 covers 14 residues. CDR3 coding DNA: TGTGCCAGCAGTTATTCGGACAGCCAAGAGACCCAGTACTTC. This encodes CASSYSDSQETQYF.

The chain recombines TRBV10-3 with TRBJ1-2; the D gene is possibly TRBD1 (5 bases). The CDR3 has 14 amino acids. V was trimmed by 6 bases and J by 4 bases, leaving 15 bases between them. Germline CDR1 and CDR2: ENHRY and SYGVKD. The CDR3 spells CAISPAGGTYGYTF. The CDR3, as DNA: TGTGCCATCAGCCCCGCGGGGGGAACCTATGGCTACACCTTC.

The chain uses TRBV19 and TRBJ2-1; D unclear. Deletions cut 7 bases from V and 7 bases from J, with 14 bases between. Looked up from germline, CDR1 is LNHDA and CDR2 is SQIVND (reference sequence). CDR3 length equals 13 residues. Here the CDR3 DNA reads TGTGCCAGTATGCCTAGGTTCGGGAATGAGCAGTTCTTC. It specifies CASMPRFGNEQFF.